The entry below gives a single T cell receptor (beta chain) sequence along with its context. What it recognizes is unknown. The PCR employed 60 Vbeta primers together with 13 Jbeta primers. The table came from immunoSEQ multiplex PCR; TCRdb's copy has only in-frame clones and leaves some out. Of 130,000 or so clones listed, 80% are singletons. The data belong to a study of cytomegalovirus exposure and HLA in healthy donors. Findings and limits, study-wide: The authors listed over 150 TCR beta chains as cytomegalovirus-associated.

Looked up from germline, CDR1 is SQVTM and CDR2 is ANQGSEA. There are 14 residues in the CDR3. V lost 3 bases, J lost 7 bases, and 3 bases stayed unmatched. The sequence was obtained from a man aged 30-40 years in good health and CMV-seronegative. The source material was PBMCs. The chain employs TRBV29-1 and TRBJ2-1, with TRBD2 matching 13 bases. In DNA form, the CDR3 reads TGCAGCGTTGAGGGACTAGCGGGGAAAAATGAGCAGTTCTTC. It is translated as CSVEGLAGKNEQFF.